The rows below give T cell receptor beta chains drawn from one sample of a study of cytomegalovirus exposure and HLA in healthy donors. Some clones are missing from TCRdb's copy, which holds only in-frame ones; the method was immunoSEQ multiplex PCR. The data contain roughly 130,000 clones, about 80% of them seen just once; the ten biggest clones take up around 1.3%. Sequencing input: PBMCs. The source is a male donor in good health and CMV-seropositive. Both conserved end residues are trimmed from each CDR3.

v_gene	j_gene	CDR3aa
TRBV7-9	TRBJ1-5	ASSGIGRGYQPQH
TRBV6-5	TRBJ2-7	ASSYSGPGARYEQY
TRBV7-9	TRBJ2-7	ASSWDRDYEQY
TRBV7-9	TRBJ1-1	ASSPPFVNTEAF
TRBV19	TRBJ2-1	ASSIDPGTKQF
TRBV2	TRBJ2-6	ASRESSGANVLT
TRBV7-9	TRBJ1-3	ASSVRGISGNTIY
TRBV19	TRBJ1-2	ASSIAGSLNYGYT
TRBV5-6	TRBJ2-7	ASSLGLISISGAVREQY
TRBV6-5	TRBJ2-3	ASSYSGRITDTQY
TRBV29-1	TRBJ2-7	SASGILTYEQY
TRBV2	TRBJ2-2	ASGTTNTGELF
TRBV12-5	TRBJ2-3	ASVPQGRNTQY
TRBV18	TRBJ2-2	ASSPPSVNTGELF
TRBV9	TRBJ2-1	ASSQGTNYNEQF
TRBV7-9	TRBJ2-1	ASNSAGGTLF
TRBV29-1	TRBJ2-3	SVVVGRGTSDTQY
TRBV11-2	TRBJ2-2	ASPPRAGGFAGELF